The text below deals with one T cell receptor (beta chain). Original analysis: The authors estimated nucleated cell counts from reference gene primer amplification. Here immunoSEQ multiplex PCR was the method, and the copy in TCRdb shows in-frame clones only, minus some. V, J and clone size derive from that table, while D and trimming were established from the DNA sequence. The sample yields approximately 130,000 clones, under 85% seen once. Germline V gene data show CDR1 as SGHNT and CDR2 as YYREEE (reference sequence). The trim removed 3 bases at V and 3 bases at J, leaving 12 bases unmatched. The CDR3 totals 17 residues. The data belong to a study of blood T cell repertoires in COVID-19. Adults between roughly 18 and 89 years of age took part from 20 to 25 US areas.

The J gene is TRBJ2-7, the V gene TRBV5-4; 10 bases are shared with TRBD1. The material sequenced was PBMCs or T cells enriched from blood (not recorded which). The source is a man between 25 and 39 years old who had recovered from COVID-19. CDR3 sequence (DNA): TGTGCCAGCAGCTCACCCCTCGGGACAGGGGATCTCTACGAGCAGTACTTC. Amino acids: CASSSPLGTGDLYEQYF. Combining the CDR3 with reference TRBV5-4 and TRBJ2-7 gives the whole variable domain ETGVTQSPTHLIKTRGQQVTLRCSSQSGHNTVSWYQQALGQGPQFIFQYYREEENGRGNFPPRFSGLQFPNYSSELNVNALELDDSALYLCASSSPLGTGDLYEQYFGPGTRLTVT.